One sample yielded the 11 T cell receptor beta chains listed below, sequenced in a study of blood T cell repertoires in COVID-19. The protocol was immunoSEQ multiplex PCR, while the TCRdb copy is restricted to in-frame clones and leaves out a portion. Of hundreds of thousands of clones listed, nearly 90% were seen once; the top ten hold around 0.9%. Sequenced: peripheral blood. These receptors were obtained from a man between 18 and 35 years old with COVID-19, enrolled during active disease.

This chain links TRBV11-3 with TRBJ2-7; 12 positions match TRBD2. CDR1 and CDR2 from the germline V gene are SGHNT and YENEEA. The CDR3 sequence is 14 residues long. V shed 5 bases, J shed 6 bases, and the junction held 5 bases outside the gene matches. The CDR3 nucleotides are TGTGCCAGCAGCGACCCGGGACTAGCGGGCGAGCAGTACTTC. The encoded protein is CASSDPGLAGEQYF.

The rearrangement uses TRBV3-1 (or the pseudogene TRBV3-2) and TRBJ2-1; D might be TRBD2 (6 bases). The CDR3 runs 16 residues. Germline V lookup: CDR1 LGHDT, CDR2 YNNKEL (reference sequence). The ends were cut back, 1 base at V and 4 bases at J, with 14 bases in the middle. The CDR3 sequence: CASSQGLVPSYNEQFF. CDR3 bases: TGTGCCAGCAGCCAAGGACTAGTTCCCAGTTACAATGAGCAGTTCTTC.

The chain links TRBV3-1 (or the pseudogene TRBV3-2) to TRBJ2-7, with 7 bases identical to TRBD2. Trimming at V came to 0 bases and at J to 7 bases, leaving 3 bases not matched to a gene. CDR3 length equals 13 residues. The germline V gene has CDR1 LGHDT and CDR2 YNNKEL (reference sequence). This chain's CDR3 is CASSQDLAGEQYF. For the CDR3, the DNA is TGTGCCAGCAGCCAAGATTTAGCGGGTGAGCAGTACTTC.

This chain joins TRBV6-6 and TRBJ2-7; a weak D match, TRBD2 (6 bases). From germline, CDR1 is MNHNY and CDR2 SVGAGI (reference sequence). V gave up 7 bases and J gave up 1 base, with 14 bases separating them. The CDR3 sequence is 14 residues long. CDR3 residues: CASTRDGGSYEQYF. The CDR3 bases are TGTGCCAGCACCCGGGACGGGGGTTCCTACGAGCAGTACTTC.

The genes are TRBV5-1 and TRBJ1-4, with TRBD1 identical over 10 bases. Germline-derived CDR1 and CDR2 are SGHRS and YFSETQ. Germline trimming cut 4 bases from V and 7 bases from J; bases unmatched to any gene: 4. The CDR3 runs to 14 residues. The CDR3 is CASSEDRGSEKLFF. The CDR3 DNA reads TGCGCCAGCAGCGAGGACAGGGGGAGTGAAAAACTGTTTTTT.

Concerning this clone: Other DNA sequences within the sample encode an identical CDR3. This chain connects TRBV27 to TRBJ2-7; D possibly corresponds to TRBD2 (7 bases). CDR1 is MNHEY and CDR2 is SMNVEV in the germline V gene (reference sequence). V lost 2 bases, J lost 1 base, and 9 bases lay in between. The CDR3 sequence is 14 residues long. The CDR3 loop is CASSLRGGSYEQYF. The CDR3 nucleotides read TGTGCCAGCAGTTTAAGGGGGGGATCCTACGAGCAGTACTTC.

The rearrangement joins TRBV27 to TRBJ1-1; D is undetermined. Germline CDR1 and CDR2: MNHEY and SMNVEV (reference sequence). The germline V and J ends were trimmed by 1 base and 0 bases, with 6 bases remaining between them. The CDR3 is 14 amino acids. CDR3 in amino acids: CASSLFSVNTEAFF. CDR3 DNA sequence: TGTGCCAGCAGTTTATTTTCGGTGAACACTGAAGCTTTCTTT.

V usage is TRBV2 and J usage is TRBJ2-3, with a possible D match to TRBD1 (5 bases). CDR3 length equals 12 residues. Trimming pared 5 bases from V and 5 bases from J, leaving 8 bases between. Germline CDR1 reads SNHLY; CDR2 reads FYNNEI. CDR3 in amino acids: CASSYQGDTQYF. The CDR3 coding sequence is TGTGCCAGCAGTTATCAGGGAGATACGCAGTATTTT.

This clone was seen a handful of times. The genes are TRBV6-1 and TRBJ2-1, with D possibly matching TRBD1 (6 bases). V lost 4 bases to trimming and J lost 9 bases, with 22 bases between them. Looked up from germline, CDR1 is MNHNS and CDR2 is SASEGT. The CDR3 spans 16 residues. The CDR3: CASSGVVGAGFAEQFF. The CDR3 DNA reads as TGTGCCAGCAGTGGGGTCGTGGGGGCAGGTTTTGCTGAGCAGTTCTTC.

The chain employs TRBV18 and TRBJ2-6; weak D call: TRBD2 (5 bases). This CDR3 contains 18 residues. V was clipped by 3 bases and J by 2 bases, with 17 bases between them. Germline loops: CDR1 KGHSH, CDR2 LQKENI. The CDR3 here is CASSPRGATEAGANVLTF. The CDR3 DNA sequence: TGTGCCAGCTCACCTCGAGGAGCTACGGAGGCTGGGGCCAACGTCCTGACTTTC. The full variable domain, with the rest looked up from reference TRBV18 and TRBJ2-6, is NAGVMQNPRHLVRRRGQEARLRCSPMKGHSHVYWYRQLPEEGLKFMVYLQKENIIDESGMPKERFSAEFPKEGPSILRIQQVVRGDSAAYFCASSPRGATEAGANVLTFGAGSRLTVL.

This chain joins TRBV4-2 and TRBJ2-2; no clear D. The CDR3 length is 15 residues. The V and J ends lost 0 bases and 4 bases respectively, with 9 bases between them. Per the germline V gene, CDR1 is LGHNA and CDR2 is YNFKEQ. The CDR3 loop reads CASSQDEYGTGELFF. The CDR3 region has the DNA TGTGCCAGCAGCCAAGATGAGTACGGCACCGGGGAGCTGTTTTTT.